This TCR beta chain was retrieved from a study of STAT5B mutations in CD4+ large granular lymphocyte leukemia. Study overall: The CDR3 'QG' motif was associated with a particular HLA allele among healthy donors.

The CDR3 loop spans 15 amino acids. V was clipped by 5 bases and J by 4 bases; unmatched bases: 4. The germline gives CDR1 LNHDA, CDR2 SQIVND (reference sequence). Sequenced by immunoSEQ multiplex PCR; TCRdb stores in-frame clones only, minus some. The sample lists 20,000 to 25,000 clones, roughly 83% seen once, with roughly 0.4% in the top ten. This receptor was taken from a human donor in good health. This chain uses TRBV19 with TRBJ2-1; 11 positions agree with TRBD2. The specimen was CD4+ T cells from blood buffy coats. CDR3 nucleotide sequence: TGTGCCAGTAGTTACCTAGCGGGAGGTTACAATGAGCAGTTCTTC. Protein sequence: CASSYLAGGYNEQFF.